This T cell receptor (beta chain) originates from a study of blood T cell repertoires in COVID-19 (dated by TCRdb to about 2020). Study-wide context: The collaborator samples originated in the United States, Italy and Spain and spanned the acute and convalescent phases of COVID-19. The prospective study material was composed of cDNA or gDNA derived from T cells, B-cell-depleted T cells, or PBMCs. Subjects who had been exposed to COVID-19, were actively infected with it, or had recovered from it provided the deeply sampled blood TCRbeta repertoires that made up the dataset. The repertoires were released in a freely available public database meant as a resource for research on the immune response to SARS-CoV-2. Samples came from the ongoing ImmuneRACE study (first 160 participants) plus 1,254 subjects from 6 global collaborators. A de-identified subject ID, COVID-19 status, age in years and sex were almost always included in the sample metadata. Where HLA class I and class II types were available, the types were taken from metadata supplied by the sample provider, not from assay-based typing.

Study-wide findings and limitations: The amount of clinical and demographic metadata varied by source and participant and was provided uncurated.

In the prospective study, participants were 18 to 89 years old, resided in fewer than 25 geographic areas of the United States, and were enrolled through a virtual design. In the prospective study, cohorts were assigned on the basis of participant-reported clinical history obtained from a screening survey and a study questionnaire. Exposed participants had been in contact, within 2 weeks of entering the study, with a person who had a PCR-confirmed or clinician-diagnosed case of COVID-19. Mobile phlebotomists in the prospective study collected whole blood, serum and a nasopharyngeal or oropharyngeal swab from every participant. Prospective study participants could optionally give additional blood draws and questionnaires over an approximately two-month period. Before DNA extraction, blood samples from the prospective study were shipped at room temperature or frozen. Counted from cysteine to phenylalanine, this CDR3 has 13 amino acids. Only the CDR3 part of the read is kept: 39 bases, read in frame from the first base. V is cut by 4 bases and J by 2 bases, and the space between the germline ends is 10 bases. Taken from the germline V gene, the CDR1 and CDR2 loops are SQVTM and ANQGSEA.

As concerns this clone: This clone's antigen is unknown. Base qualities were left out, and no much larger clone turns up one base away.

TCRbeta CDR3 regions were amplified from genomic DNA using the immunoSEQ Assay, a bias-controlled multiplex PCR. As for how the authors treated the data: Nucleated cell counts per sample were estimated from amplification of reference gene primers within the assay. Sequence reads were collapsed and filtered to measure the absolute abundance of every unique TCRbeta CDR3 rearrangement. For each sample, productive Simpson clonality was calculated as the square root of Simpson's diversity index over productive rearrangements. TCRdb retrieved this table from immuneACCESS and kept in-frame rearrangements only. Not all clones are present; in checked studies, unresolved V genes account for under half, and no reason is known for the remainder. That table gives V, J and clone size, and the DNA gave D and trimming. For this sample there are a few hundred thousand clones; 75% to 90% appear just once. The ten top clones hold around 3.1% of the sample.

This clonotype was sampled from a woman aged 40 to 50 who had been exposed to COVID-19. Sequencing was carried out using PBMCs or T cells enriched from blood (not recorded which). This receptor chain uses TRBV29-1 and TRBJ2-3; the D gene is not confidently resolved. The CDR3 protein sequence reads: CSVGGQITDTQYF. The sequenced DNA is TGCAGCGTTGGTGGTCAGATCACAGATACGCAGTATTTT.